The 17 T cell receptor beta chains listed next were all sequenced from one sample in a study of blood T cell repertoires in COVID-19. Sequencing was performed with immunoSEQ multiplex PCR; in TCRdb, only in-frame clones are kept and a portion is missing. This table holds roughly 200,000 clones, roughly 76% found once. The specimen sequenced was peripheral blood. Receptor source: a woman aged 45 to 65 with active or convalescent COVID-19.

The chain employs TRBV19 and TRBJ1-1, with TRBD1 matching 7 bases. The ends lost 10 bases at V and 10 bases at J; junction bases unmatched: 12. The CDR3 is 12 residues long. Germline V gene data show CDR1 as LNHDA and CDR2 as SQIVND (reference sequence). The DNA for the CDR3 is TGTGCCACTAGACAGGGTGGATCGGGAGCTTTCTTT. It yields the protein CATRQGGSGAFF.

V is TRBV7-2 and J is TRBJ1-1; possibly TRBD1 for D (5 bases). Germline lookup yields CDR1 SGHTA and CDR2 FQGNSA. V was trimmed by 1 base and J by 4 bases, leaving 13 bases between them. The CDR3 consists of 15 residues. CDR3: CASSLGGGGRTEAFF. In DNA form, the CDR3 reads TGTGCCAGCAGCTTAGGTGGCGGGGGACGCACTGAAGCTTTCTTT.

This chain links TRBV4-1 with TRBJ1-4; maybe TRBD1 (5 bases). Trimming cost V 0 bases and J 0 bases, with 8 bases left between them. The CDR3 length is 16 residues. CDR1 and CDR2 from the germline V gene are MGHRA and YSYEKL. CDR3 in DNA: TGCGCCAGCAGCCAAGACAGGGATGCAACTAATGAAAAACTGTTTTTT. Its protein is CASSQDRDATNEKLFF.

This chain joins TRBV6-2 or TRBV6-3 and TRBJ2-5; 13 bases align to TRBD2. The CDR3 runs to 15 residues. V shed 6 bases, J shed 5 bases, and the junction held 6 bases outside the gene matches. Germline V CDR1 and CDR2: MNHEY, SVGEGT. CDR3 nucleotides: TGTGCCAGCAGCTCCGGGACTAGCGGGACGGAGACCCAGTACTTC. Protein product: CASSSGTSGTETQYF.

This clone turned up a few times. The chain links TRBV27 to TRBJ1-2, with D possibly TRBD1 on 6 matching bases. Germline V gene lookup returns CDR1 MNHEY and CDR2 SMNVEV (reference sequence). V dropped 5 bases and J dropped 2 bases, with 6 bases sitting between them. The CDR3 is 12 residues long. The CDR3 DNA reads TGTGCCAGCAGTGGACAGAACTATGGCTACACCTTC. It is translated as CASSGQNYGYTF.

This clone was counted ten times or more. The chain uses TRBV5-1 and TRBJ2-1; D is perhaps TRBD2 (6 bases). Germline V lookup: CDR1 SGHRS, CDR2 YFSETQ. The CDR3 extends over 15 amino acids. V was shortened by 2 bases and J by 6 bases, with 15 bases between the two germline ends. The CDR3 nucleotides are TGCGCCAGCAGCTTTGGGACGGGACTGCTCAATGAGCAGTTCTTC. Residues: CASSFGTGLLNEQFF.

The chain has TRBV6-5 and TRBJ2-5; weak D call: TRBD2 (6 bases). Trimming removed 5 bases from V and 3 bases from J, with 13 bases in between. CDR1 is MNHEY and CDR2 is SVGAGI in the germline V gene. The CDR3 spans 14 residues. The CDR3 region has the DNA TGTGCCAGCAGTCCCTCGGGACTGGAAGAGACCCAGTACTTC. Residues: CASSPSGLEETQYF.

This chain uses TRBV7-9 with TRBJ1-4, with TRBD1 matching 8 bases. In germline, CDR1 is SEHNR, CDR2 FQNEAQ (reference sequence). The CDR3 totals 15 residues. V shed 6 bases and J 7 bases; nucleotides not matched to a gene: 10. The chain's CDR3 is CASSLGQGASEKLFF. In DNA form, the CDR3 reads TGTGCCAGCAGTCTCGGGCAGGGGGCCAGTGAAAAACTGTTTTTT. Full variable domain (missing parts from reference TRBV7-9 and TRBJ1-4): DTGVSQNPRHKITKRGQNVTFRCDPISEHNRLYWYRQTLGQGPEFLTYFQNEAQLEKSRLLSDRFSAERPKGSFSTLEIQRTEQGDSAMYLCASSLGQGASEKLFFGSGTQLSVL.

The chain couples TRBV9 to TRBJ2-1; 10 bases agree with TRBD2. The V gene end was trimmed by 2 bases and the J gene end by 6 bases; junction bases not matched to a gene: 2. Germline-derived CDR1 and CDR2 are SGDLS and YYNGEE. This CDR3 has 14 amino acids. This CDR3 reads CASSVSGGANEQFF. The DNA for the CDR3 is TGTGCCAGCAGCGTGAGCGGGGGGGCCAATGAGCAGTTCTTC.

As regards this clone: This may be a read error, as it is one base from a much larger clone. Additional DNA sequences in this sample encode the identical CDR3. The V call is TRBV4-3, the J call TRBJ2-5; weak D call: TRBD2 (5 bases). CDR1 is LGHNA, CDR2 YSLEER, per germline. The CDR3 sequence is 14 residues long. V was clipped by 0 bases and J by 5 bases, with 10 bases between them. The CDR3 spells CASSQDTSRETQYF. For the CDR3, the DNA is TGCGCCAGCAGCCAAGATACTAGTCGGGAGACCCAGTACTTC.

V usage is TRBV19 and J usage is TRBJ1-6; the D is unclear. The CDR3 runs 15 residues. Per germline, CDR1 LNHDA and CDR2 SQIVND (reference sequence). V was shortened by 10 bases and J by 3 bases, with 16 bases between the two germline ends. CDR3 protein: CATKTGAHYNSPLHF. The DNA for the CDR3 is TGTGCCACCAAGACGGGAGCCCACTATAATTCACCCCTCCACTTT.

The count of this clone is one. V gene TRBV7-2 combines with J gene TRBJ1-6, with no clear D. The V gene lost 5 bases and the J gene lost 1 base, with 9 bases spanning the gap. CDR3 size: 15 residues. CDR1 is SGHTA and CDR2 is FQGNSA in the germline V gene. The CDR3 region is CASSPRLSYNSPLHF. CDR3 nucleotide sequence: TGTGCCAGCAGCCCCCGTTTATCCTATAATTCACCCCTCCACTTT. Filled out from reference TRBV7-2 and TRBJ1-6, the complete variable domain reads GAGVSQSPSNKVTEKGKDVELRCDPISGHTALYWYRQSLGQGLEFLIYFQGNSAPDKSGLPSDRFSAERTGGSVSTLTIQRTQQEDSAVYLCASSPRLSYNSPLHFGNGTRLTVT.

V is TRBV7-8 and J is TRBJ2-2; 7 bases map to TRBD1. With V trimmed by 2 bases and J by 4 bases, 4 bases remained unmatched. The length of the CDR3 is 15 residues. CDR1 is SGHVS, CDR2 FQNEAQ, per germline. The CDR3 DNA follows: TGTGCCAGCAGCTTATGGGCAGGGGGCACCGGGGAGCTGTTTTTT. Translation: CASSLWAGGTGELFF.

This chain connects TRBV25-1 to TRBJ1-6, with TRBD1 matching 7 bases. CDR1 is MGHDK, CDR2 SYGVNS, per germline. The CDR3 runs 15 residues. J was trimmed by 9 bases and V by 0 bases; bases with no gene match: 5. The CDR3 nucleotides are TGTGCCAGCAGTGAATACGGGACAGCCGGTTCACCCCTCCACTTT. It translates to CASSEYGTAGSPLHF.

J is TRBJ2-7 and V is TRBV30; no definite D call. Germline V lookup: CDR1 GTSNPN, CDR2 SVGIG (reference sequence). V lost 6 bases and J 0 bases, leaving 12 bases between the germline ends. The CDR3 consists of 13 residues. CDR3 region: CACEPPSSYEQYF. Here the CDR3 DNA reads TGTGCCTGCGAGCCTCCAAGCTCCTACGAGCAGTACTTC.

The V and J genes are TRBV7-2 and TRBJ1-1, with D tentatively TRBD1 (5 bases). Germline V gene data show CDR1 as SGHTA and CDR2 as FQGNSA. The CDR3 is 14 residues long. Trimming removed 1 base at V and 5 bases at J, with 11 bases between. The CDR3 nucleotides are TGTGCCAGCAGCTTAGGGGAGGGGTGGACTGAAGCTTTCTTT. Amino acid sequence: CASSLGEGWTEAFF.

In regard to this clone: Other DNA sequences in the same sample also yield this CDR3. The chain joins TRBV3-1 (or the pseudogene TRBV3-2) to TRBJ2-3; D unclear. Trimming left V 0 bases short and J 3 bases short, with 13 bases between. This CDR3 is built from 16 residues. Germline V gives CDR1 LGHDT, CDR2 YNNKEL (reference sequence). The CDR3 protein is CASSQDIRVRTDTQYF. CDR3 DNA: TGTGCCAGCAGCCAAGACATACGGGTTAGGACAGATACGCAGTATTTT.